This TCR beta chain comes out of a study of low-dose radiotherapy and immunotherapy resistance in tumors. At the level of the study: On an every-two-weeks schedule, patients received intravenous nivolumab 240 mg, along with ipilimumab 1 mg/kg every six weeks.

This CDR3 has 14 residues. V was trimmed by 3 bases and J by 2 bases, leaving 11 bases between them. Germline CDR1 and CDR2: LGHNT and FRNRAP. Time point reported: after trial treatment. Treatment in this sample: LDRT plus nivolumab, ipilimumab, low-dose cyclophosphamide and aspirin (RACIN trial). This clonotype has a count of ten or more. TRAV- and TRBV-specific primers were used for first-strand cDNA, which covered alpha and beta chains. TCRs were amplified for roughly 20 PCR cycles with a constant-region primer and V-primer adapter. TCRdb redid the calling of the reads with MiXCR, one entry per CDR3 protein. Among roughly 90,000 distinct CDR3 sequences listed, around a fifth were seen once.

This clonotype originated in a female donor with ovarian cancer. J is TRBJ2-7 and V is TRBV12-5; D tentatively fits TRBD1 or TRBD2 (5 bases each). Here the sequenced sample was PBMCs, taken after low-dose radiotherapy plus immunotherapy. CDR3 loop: CASGLSGPPYEQYF. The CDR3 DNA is TGTGCTAGTGGTTTATCGGGGCCTCCCTACGAGCAGTACTTC.